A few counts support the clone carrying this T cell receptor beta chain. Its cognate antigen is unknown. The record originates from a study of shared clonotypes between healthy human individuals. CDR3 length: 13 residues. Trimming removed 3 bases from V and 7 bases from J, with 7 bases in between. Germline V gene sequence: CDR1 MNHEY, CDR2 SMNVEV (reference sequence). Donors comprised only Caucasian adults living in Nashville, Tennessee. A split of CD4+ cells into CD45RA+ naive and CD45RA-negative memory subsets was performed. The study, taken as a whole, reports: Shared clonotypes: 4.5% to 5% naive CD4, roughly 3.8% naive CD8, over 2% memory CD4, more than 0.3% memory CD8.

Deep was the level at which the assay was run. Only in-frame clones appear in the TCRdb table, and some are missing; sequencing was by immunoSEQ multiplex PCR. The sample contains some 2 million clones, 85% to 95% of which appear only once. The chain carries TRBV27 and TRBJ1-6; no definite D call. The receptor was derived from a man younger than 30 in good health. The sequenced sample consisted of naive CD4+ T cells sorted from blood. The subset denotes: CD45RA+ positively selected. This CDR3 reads CASSFVKNSPLHF. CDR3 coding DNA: TGTGCCAGCAGTTTTGTAAAGAATTCACCCCTCCACTTT.